This T cell receptor (delta chain) was identified during a study of gamma-delta T cells after stem cell transplantation. TCRdb redid clone calling on the RT-PCR reads using CATT. Of over a thousand delta-chain clones listed, roughly 2.8% are singletons. Per the germline V gene, CDR1 is TVYSNPD and CDR2 is GDNSRS (reference sequence). The CDR3 is 14 residues long. This clone was counted only a few times. A far larger clone is a single base away, which makes a read error likely. This sample includes further DNA sequences coding for the same CDR3. The chain employs TRDV3 and TRDJ1; 10 bases fit TRDD3. The sequence was obtained from a human donor. It is not recorded whose cells these are; they may come from a transplant donor. Source material: gamma-delta T cells. This CDR3 reads CSSPLGDTSDKLIF. CDR3 DNA sequence: TGCTCCTCCCCCTTGGGGGATACAAGCGATAAACTCATCTTT.